Listed below are T cell receptor beta chains from one sample, sequenced in a study of vaccination and CD4 T cells after COVID-19. Their target antigens are unknown. In TCRdb, the PCR reads were re-called with MiXCR into one record per CDR3 protein. The table has over 15,000 distinct CDR3 sequences, roughly 50% seen once. Sequencing used CD4+ T cells from blood, cultured in vitro. All receptors come from a human donor who had recovered from COVID-19. CDR3s include the opening cysteine and the closing phenylalanine or tryptophan. The D gene is left open where the match is weak. For some rows the clone size is stated as once, few or many, or as a class when expanded; others skip it.

abundance: -
d_gene: TRBD1
j_gene: TRBJ1-3
v_gene: TRBV25-1
CDR3nt: TGTGCCAGCAGAGGACAGGGGCTCTCTGGAAACACCATATATTTT
CDR3aa: CASRGQGLSGNTIYF

abundance: -
d_gene: -
j_gene: TRBJ1-3
v_gene: TRBV20-1
CDR3nt: TGCAGTGCTCCATTGACCGGAGGAAACACCATATATTTT
CDR3aa: CSAPLTGGNTIYF

abundance: -
d_gene: TRBD1
j_gene: TRBJ2-7
v_gene: TRBV12-3/TRBV12-4
CDR3nt: TGTGCCAGCGGCCTGCGACAGGGCGCCGAGCAGTACTTC
CDR3aa: CASGLRQGAEQYF

abundance: -
d_gene: -
j_gene: TRBJ1-2
v_gene: TRBV20-1
CDR3nt: TGCAGTGCTAGTCCTCAACAACCATCAGGGGGCTACACCTTC
CDR3aa: CSASPQQPSGGYTF

abundance: -
d_gene: -
j_gene: TRBJ1-1
v_gene: TRBV18
CDR3nt: TGTGCCAGCTCCCCAAGGACAGAATCTGAAGCTTTCTTT
CDR3aa: CASSPRTESEAFF

abundance: -
d_gene: -
j_gene: TRBJ1-5
v_gene: TRBV7-9
CDR3nt: TGTGCCAGCAGCCTCCAGGGAAATCAGCCCCAGCATTTT
CDR3aa: CASSLQGNQPQHF

abundance: -
d_gene: -
j_gene: TRBJ2-7
v_gene: TRBV6-2/TRBV6-3
CDR3nt: TGTGCCAGCAGTAAACAGGGGGGGTCCGAGCAGTACTTC
CDR3aa: CASSKQGGSEQYF

abundance: few
d_gene: -
j_gene: TRBJ1-2
v_gene: TRBV5-1
CDR3nt: TGCGCCAGCAGCCCGGGTCATTCTAACTATGGCTACACCTTC
CDR3aa: CASSPGHSNYGYTF

abundance: few
d_gene: -
j_gene: TRBJ2-7
v_gene: TRBV10-3
CDR3nt: TGTGCCATCAGTCCGGGACAGGCGGGTCTAGCGGCCTACGAGCAGTACTTC
CDR3aa: CAISPGQAGLAAYEQYF

abundance: -
d_gene: -
j_gene: TRBJ1-1
v_gene: TRBV6-1
CDR3nt: TGTGCCAGCAGGGGGGGACTTAAAGCCCAGAGGACTGAAGCTTTCTTT
CDR3aa: CASRGGLKAQRTEAFF

abundance: few
d_gene: -
j_gene: TRBJ1-4
v_gene: TRBV25-1
CDR3nt: TGTGCCAGCAGTGACACAACTAATGAAAAACTGTTTTTT
CDR3aa: CASSDTTNEKLFF

abundance: -
d_gene: -
j_gene: TRBJ1-6
v_gene: TRBV5-1
CDR3nt: TGCGCCAGCAGCTTCGAAGGGGAATCACCCCTCCACTTT
CDR3aa: CASSFEGESPLHF

abundance: few
d_gene: TRBD2
j_gene: TRBJ2-7
v_gene: TRBV4-1
CDR3nt: TGCGCCAGCAGCCAAGAGCTAGCGGTGATGTACGAGCAGTACTTC
CDR3aa: CASSQELAVMYEQYF

abundance: once
d_gene: -
j_gene: TRBJ2-2
v_gene: TRBV19
CDR3nt: TGTGCCAGTACAAACAGGGCGAACACCGGGGAGCTGTTTTTT
CDR3aa: CASTNRANTGELFF

abundance: -
d_gene: -
j_gene: TRBJ2-7
v_gene: TRBV18
CDR3nt: TGTGCCAGCTCACCAGCCTCAGCTTCCTACGAGCAGTACTTC
CDR3aa: CASSPASASYEQYF

abundance: -
d_gene: -
j_gene: TRBJ2-1
v_gene: TRBV15
CDR3nt: TGTGCCACCAGCACCGGGTCTGTAGACAATGAGCAGTTCTTC
CDR3aa: CATSTGSVDNEQFF

abundance: -
d_gene: TRBD2
j_gene: TRBJ2-2
v_gene: TRBV11-3
CDR3nt: TGTGCCAGCATAGCTAGCGGGAGGGCCGACACCGGGGAGCTGTTTTTT
CDR3aa: CASIASGRADTGELFF

abundance: once
d_gene: -
j_gene: TRBJ2-6
v_gene: TRBV7-9
CDR3nt: TGTGCCAGCAAGAAGCCGGGTCTTTCCGAGGCCGCTTCTGGGGCCAACGTCCTGACTTTC
CDR3aa: CASKKPGLSEAASGANVLTF